This T cell receptor beta chain comes out of a study of T-cell reconstitution after alpha-beta-depleted transplantation in children. Study-level results: After transplant, at about two months, alpha-beta T cells were reportedly derived from several hundred expanded graft clones.

This clonotype was counted at least ten times. The antigen is not known. Unique molecular identifiers were built into the TCRbeta library. One entry per CDR3 protein, called by TCRdb with MiXCR from the PCR reads. The table has 200,000 to 250,000 distinct CDR3 sequences, roughly 11% seen once. The germline V gene has CDR1 SGHTA and CDR2 FQGNSA. The CDR3 loop spans 14 amino acids. V gave up 5 bases and J gave up 3 bases, with 14 bases separating them. The chain joins TRBV7-2 to TRBJ2-7, with D possibly matching TRBD1 (6 bases). Here the sequenced sample was PBMCs, taken before TCRalphabeta/CD19-depleted stem cell transplant. This receptor was taken from a child in the first two years of life with acute myeloid leukemia, due to receive a stem cell transplant. CDR3 DNA: TGTGCCAGCAGCCCGACAGGTTACAGCTACGAGCAGTACTTC. Translating it yields CASSPTGYSYEQYF.